This entry lists 30 T cell receptor beta chains sequenced from one sample in a study of OX40 agonist ivuxolimab in advanced cancers. Sequenced by immunoSEQ multiplex PCR; TCRdb stores in-frame clones only, minus some. The data contain tens of thousands of clones, 75% to 85% of them singletons. This sample comprised CD4+ or CD8+ T cells sorted from blood, obtained in a trial of the OX40 agonist ivuxolimab. These receptors were obtained from an adult with an advanced solid tumor such as melanoma, head and neck, liver or kidney cancer.

The chain combines TRBV5-6 with TRBJ1-1; TRBD1 matches 9 bases. The CDR3 length is 14 residues. Germline assignment: CDR1 SGHDT and CDR2 YYEEEE. The trim removed 7 bases at V and 12 bases at J, leaving 16 bases unmatched. The CDR3 nucleotides are TGTGCCAGCCGAAGTCGTGGGACAGGGACCGGATCTTTCTTT. Its translation: CASRSRGTGTGSFF.

The chain has TRBV18 and TRBJ2-1; D perhaps matches TRBD2 (5 bases). The germline gives CDR1 KGHSH, CDR2 LQKENI. The CDR3 runs to 16 residues. The ends were cut back, 0 bases at V and 0 bases at J, with 9 bases in the middle. This chain's CDR3 is CASSPPAGPSYNEQFF. In DNA, the CDR3 is TGTGCCAGCTCACCACCCGCGGGTCCCTCCTACAATGAGCAGTTCTTC.

This clone was seen a few times. The chain joins TRBV5-8 to TRBJ2-7; 9 positions match TRBD2. V was pared by 9 bases and J by 5 bases, with 9 bases of the junction left unmatched. This CDR3 spans 13 amino acids. Germline assignment: CDR1 SGHTS and CDR2 YDEGEE. For the CDR3, the DNA is TGTGCCACCAACCTAGCGGGATGGGACGAGCAGTACTTC. This codes for CATNLAGWDEQYF.

The chain joins TRBV29-1 to TRBJ1-3; D is unresolved. The CDR3 length is 13 residues. Germline CDR1 reads SQVTM; CDR2 reads ANQGSEA. Trimming took off 7 bases at V and 0 bases at J, with 10 bases between the two ends. CDR3 nucleotides: TGCAGCGGGTTATACGGCTCTGGAAACACCATATATTTT. Translated: CSGLYGSGNTIYF.

Only one count was recorded for this clone. This CDR3 is also generated by other DNA sequences in the sample. The chain has TRBV27 and TRBJ2-3, with a weak D call TRBD2 (5 bases). Germline V gives CDR1 MNHEY, CDR2 SMNVEV (reference sequence). V dropped 3 bases and J dropped 6 bases, with 16 bases sitting between them. The CDR3 spans 15 residues. CDR3 region: CASSLRLARPDTQYF. The CDR3, as DNA: TGTGCCAGCAGTTTGAGGCTAGCTAGGCCGGATACGCAGTATTTT.

The chain joins TRBV30 to TRBJ1-1, with D possibly TRBD1 on 6 matching bases. Germline CDR1 and CDR2: GTSNPN and SVGIG (reference sequence). The CDR3 length is 11 residues. V dropped 7 bases and J dropped 8 bases, with 14 bases sitting between them. For the CDR3, the DNA is TGTGCCTACGCCCAAGGGGGGGAAGCTTTCTTT. This codes for CAYAQGGEAFF.

V and J are TRBV2 and TRBJ2-7; D gene uncertain. The germline V gene has CDR1 SNHLY and CDR2 FYNNEI. V was trimmed by 5 bases and J by 5 bases, leaving 7 bases between them. The CDR3 consists of 11 residues. CDR3 loop: CASSRFDEQYF. CDR3 DNA: TGTGCCAGCAGTAGGTTTGACGAGCAGTACTTC.

This clone has more than one count but fewer than ten. V is TRBV5-1 and J is TRBJ1-1, with 7 bases aligning to TRBD1. Germline V lookup: CDR1 SGHRS, CDR2 YFSETQ. V dropped 4 bases and J dropped 3; count of bases not matched to a gene: 12. CDR3 length: 16 residues. CDR3 sequence reads: CASSQKLTGRDTEAFF. As DNA, the CDR3 is TGCGCCAGCAGCCAAAAACTGACAGGGCGGGACACTGAAGCTTTCTTT.

This clone was seen only once. The chain has TRBV6-1 and TRBJ2-7, with a weak D call TRBD2 (7 bases). The CDR3 consists of 16 residues. With 8 bases removed from V and 3 bases from J, the gap between germline ends came to 23 bases. Germline V gives CDR1 MNHNS, CDR2 SASEGT. The CDR3: CASRVPEGGYYYEQYF. CDR3 coding DNA: TGTGCCAGCCGTGTTCCCGAGGGGGGGTACTACTACGAGCAGTACTTC.

The V gene is TRBV19, the J gene TRBJ1-5; tentatively, D is TRBD1 (5 bases). Per the germline V gene, CDR1 is LNHDA and CDR2 is SQIVND (reference sequence). V gave up 6 bases and J gave up 5 bases, with 17 bases separating them. CDR3 size: 15 residues. The chain's CDR3 is CASRNSFGGDQPQHF. CDR3 coding DNA: TGTGCCAGTAGAAACTCGTTTGGGGGGGATCAGCCCCAGCATTTT.

The rearrangement links TRBV20-1 to TRBJ2-5; D remains unclear. The J call may be incorrect, as the DNA end agrees better with TRBJ2-7. Germline V gene sequence: CDR1 DFQATT, CDR2 SNEGSKA (reference sequence). The CDR3 totals 11 residues. The CDR3 nucleotides read TGCAGTGCTACCGGCCTCTACGAGCAGTACTTC. Residues: CSATGLYEQYF.

J is TRBJ1-4 and V is TRBV5-5; no firm D call. The CDR3 totals 14 residues. Germline V gene lookup returns CDR1 SGHKS and CDR2 YYEKEE (reference sequence). V lost 0 bases and J lost 7, with 10 bases in between. The CDR3 is CASSLGGNTEKLFF. CDR3 bases: TGTGCCAGCAGCTTGGGAGGGAATACTGAAAAACTGTTTTTT.

The V and J genes are TRBV5-1 and TRBJ1-1; TRBD1 is a possible D gene (5 bases). The germline V and J ends were trimmed by 1 base and 5 bases, with 12 bases remaining between them. This CDR3 comprises 14 residues. CDR1 and CDR2 from the germline V gene are SGHRS and YFSETQ. This CDR3 is CASSLNRGATEAFF. CDR3 in DNA: TGCGCCAGCAGCTTGAATCGAGGGGCGACTGAAGCTTTCTTT.

The CDR3 is CASRTGLPRYEQYF. Here the CDR3 DNA reads TGTGCCAGCAGGACGGGACTTCCGCGGTACGAGCAGTACTTC. The gene calls are TRBV6-1 and TRBJ2-7; tentative D call: TRBD2 (6 bases). This CDR3 comprises 14 residues. Germline CDR1 MNHNS, CDR2 SASEGT. V lost 6 bases and J lost 4, with 16 bases in between.

CDR3 nucleotides: TGTGCCAGCAGTTACTCGACAGCTTCCAATTCACCCCTCCACTTT. Translating gives CASSYSTASNSPLHF. The V call is TRBV6-6, the J call TRBJ1-6; D is perhaps TRBD1 (5 bases). CDR3 length equals 15 residues. Trimming took off 0 bases at V and 7 bases at J, with 10 bases between the two ends. CDR1 is MNHNY, CDR2 SVGAGI, per germline (reference sequence).

The gene calls are TRBV27 and TRBJ1-4; 12 bases map to TRBD1. Germline V CDR1 and CDR2: MNHEY, SMNVEV (reference sequence). CDR3 size: 18 residues. Trimming removed 5 bases from V and 7 bases from J; junction bases left unmatched: 14. The chain's CDR3 is CASSPQGQGAVRTEKLFF. The CDR3 DNA is TGTGCCAGCAGTCCACAGGGACAGGGGGCAGTTCGAACTGAAAAACTGTTTTTT.

The rearrangement links TRBV19 to TRBJ2-1; 7 bases agree with TRBD2. The germline gives CDR1 LNHDA, CDR2 SQIVND (reference sequence). Unmatched junction bases numbered 8, after V lost 6 bases and J lost 3 bases. CDR3 length: 15 amino acids. The chain's CDR3 is CASRRSAGVYNEQFF. CDR3 bases: TGTGCCAGTAGGAGGTCGGCGGGAGTCTACAATGAGCAGTTCTTC. Variable domain in full (rest from reference TRBV19 and TRBJ2-1): DGGITQSPKYLFRKEGQNVTLSCEQNLNHDAMYWYRQDPGQGLRLIYYSQIVNDFQKGDIAEGYSVSREKKESFPLTVTSAQKNPTAFYLCASRRSAGVYNEQFFGPGTRLTVL.

In this sample, this clone turned up a few times. The rearrangement joins TRBV10-1 to TRBJ1-1, with 7 bases matching TRBD1. The CDR3 loop spans 13 amino acids. Looked up from germline, CDR1 is WNHNN and CDR2 is SYGVQD (reference sequence). V trimming: 4 bases; J trimming: 3 bases; junction bases outside the gene matches: 2. CDR3 sequence reads: CASSVTGHTEAFF. CDR3 coding DNA: TGCGCCAGCAGTGTGACAGGGCACACTGAAGCTTTCTTT.

V usage is TRBV7-8 and J usage is TRBJ2-5; D remains unclear. The germline CDR1 and CDR2 sequences are SGHVS and FQNEAQ. The CDR3 is 11 residues long. Trimming shortened V by 1 base and J by 5 bases, and 2 bases separated the two germline ends. CDR3 DNA sequence: TGTGCCAGCAGCTTAGATGAGACCCAGTACTTC. Translation: CASSLDETQYF.

The chain recombines TRBV6-1 with TRBJ2-7; maybe TRBD1 (5 bases). The CDR3 spans 12 residues. The V gene lost 7 bases and the J gene lost 3 bases, with 10 bases spanning the gap. In germline, CDR1 is MNHNS, CDR2 SASEGT. The CDR3 here is CASKQGNYEQYF. The CDR3 DNA follows: TGTGCCAGCAAGCAGGGTAACTACGAGCAGTACTTC.

The chain recombines TRBV7-2 with TRBJ2-2; 8 positions match TRBD2. Looked up from germline, CDR1 is SGHTA and CDR2 is FQGNSA. The CDR3 runs 15 residues. Losses at the gene ends were 5 bases for V and 3 bases for J; bases not matched to a gene: 5. The CDR3 region is CASSKLAVYTGELFF. The CDR3 DNA is TGTGCCAGCAGCAAACTAGCGGTTTACACCGGGGAGCTGTTTTTT.

The chain links TRBV6-1 to TRBJ1-2; 10 nucleotides align to TRBD1. The CDR3 runs to 14 residues. Germline lookup yields CDR1 MNHNS and CDR2 SASEGT. V lost 4 bases and J lost 7; bases outside the gene matches: 6. This CDR3 is CASSGDRGQGGYTF. The DNA for the CDR3 is TGTGCCAGCAGTGGTGACAGGGGGCAGGGTGGCTACACCTTC.

V gene TRBV5-1 combines with J gene TRBJ1-3; D gene uncertain. This CDR3 region has 15 residues. The V gene lost 0 bases and the J gene lost 9 bases, with 16 bases spanning the gap. Germline CDR1 SGHRS, CDR2 YFSETQ. CDR3: CASSLEAYPRATIYF. The CDR3 nucleotides are TGCGCCAGCAGCTTGGAGGCCTACCCTCGGGCCACCATATATTTT.

This clone was seen a few times. The rearrangement uses TRBV27 and TRBJ2-7; D call uncertain. The CDR3 runs to 14 residues. CDR1 and CDR2 (germline): MNHEY, SMNVEV (reference sequence). Between the trimmed V and J ends, which lost 0 bases and 2 bases, there was a span of 8 bases. The CDR3 reads CASSLSPIPYEQYF. CDR3 bases: TGTGCCAGCAGTTTATCCCCAATCCCCTACGAGCAGTACTTC.

The J gene is TRBJ1-5, the V gene TRBV10-2; D remains ambiguous. The germline CDR1 and CDR2 sequences are WSHSY and SAAADI. The germline V and J ends were trimmed by 4 bases and 9 bases, with 13 bases remaining between them. The CDR3 runs 13 residues. For the CDR3, the DNA is TGCGCCAGCAGTGCGGATAAATCTATGCCCCAGCATTTT. Translation gives CASSADKSMPQHF.

V and J are TRBV4-2 and TRBJ2-5, with TRBD2 as a possible D gene (5 bases). The end of the DNA aligns better with TRBJ2-7, so the J call may be wrong. This CDR3 comprises 15 residues. In germline, CDR1 is LGHNA, CDR2 YNFKEQ. In nucleotides, the CDR3 is TGTGCCAGCAGCCAAGTGCTGGGGAGCTCCTACGAGCAGTACTTC. It codes for CASSQVLGSSYEQYF.

V is TRBV11-2 and J is TRBJ1-2; TRBD1 might be the D (5 bases). Trimming took off 1 base at V and 4 bases at J, with 7 bases between the two ends. CDR3 size: 13 residues. Germline CDR1 reads SGHAT; CDR2 reads FQNNGV. The CDR3 nucleotides read TGTGCCAGCAGCTTAGGGGGGAGCTATGGCTACACCTTC. Translating gives CASSLGGSYGYTF.

The chain links TRBV5-4 to TRBJ1-2; 9 positions agree with TRBD1. Looked up from germline, CDR1 is SGHNT and CDR2 is YYREEE (reference sequence). This CDR3 is built from 18 residues. The V and J ends lost 6 bases and 0 bases, in that order; junction bases with no gene match: 15. CDR3: CASIAGTGSKRANYGYTF. CDR3 DNA: TGTGCCAGCATCGCCGGGACAGGGTCGAAAAGAGCTAACTATGGCTACACCTTC.

This clone was seen only a few times. The V call is TRBV10-3, the J call TRBJ1-3, with D unresolved. This CDR3 is built from 14 residues. The V and J ends lost 0 bases and 2 bases respectively, with 5 bases between them. The germline V gene encodes CDR1 ENHRY and CDR2 SYGVKD. The CDR3 protein is CAISESSAGNTIYF. The DNA of the CDR3 is TGTGCCATCAGTGAGTCTTCAGCTGGAAACACCATATATTTT.

This rearrangement joins TRBV19 to TRBJ2-3, with 8 bases aligning to TRBD1. V lost 4 bases and J lost 5; bases outside the gene matches: 5. This CDR3 is 14 amino acids long. Germline V gene data show CDR1 as LNHDA and CDR2 as SQIVND (reference sequence). DNA for the CDR3: TGTGCCAGTAGTACCGGACAGGGCGAAGATACGCAGTATTTT. Amino acids: CASSTGQGEDTQYF.